The 8 T cell receptor beta chains below all came from one sample that was sequenced in a study of T cell repertoires in ileal Crohn's disease. Measured with immunoSEQ multiplex PCR; TCRdb has only the in-frame clones, and not every one. The data show roughly 28,000 clones, about 81% seen once. Sequencing was carried out using ileal tissue. These receptors were obtained from an adult with Crohn's disease.

V gene TRBV6-1 combines with J gene TRBJ2-7, with TRBD2 identical over 8 bases. Germline V lookup: CDR1 MNHNS, CDR2 SASEGT. The CDR3 sequence is 15 residues long. With 4 bases clipped from V and 0 bases from J, the junction kept 5 bases outside the gene matches. Here the CDR3 DNA reads TGTGCCAGCAGTGCGACTAGCGTCAGCTCCTACGAGCAGTACTTC. Translated: CASSATSVSSYEQYF.

The V gene is TRBV5-1, the J gene TRBJ2-5; 8 bases agree with TRBD1. With V trimmed by 4 bases and J by 1 base, 6 bases remained unmatched. Per the germline V gene, CDR1 is SGHRS and CDR2 is YFSETQ. The CDR3 length is 15 residues. The CDR3 DNA reads TGCGCCAGCAGCCCAGGGGGCTTCAGCCAAGAGACCCAGTACTTC. This encodes CASSPGGFSQETQYF. Variable domain in full (rest from reference TRBV5-1 and TRBJ2-5): KAGVTQTPRYLIKTRGQQVTLSCSPISGHRSVSWYQQTPGQGLQFLFEYFSETQRNKGNFPGRFSGRQFSNSRSEMNVSTLELGDSALYLCASSPGGFSQETQYFGPGTRLLVL.

The rearrangement joins TRBV7-2 to TRBJ1-2; D is unclear. Per the germline V gene, CDR1 is SGHTA and CDR2 is FQGNSA. With 5 bases removed from V and 8 bases from J, the gap between germline ends came to 21 bases. The CDR3 contains 15 residues. This CDR3 is CASSDRDSAAGGYTF. For the CDR3, the DNA is TGTGCCAGCAGCGACCGAGACTCCGCGGCGGGCGGCTACACCTTC.

The rearrangement links TRBV6-5 to TRBJ1-2, with 8 nucleotides matching TRBD1. The trim removed 6 bases at V and 4 bases at J, leaving 7 bases unmatched. Germline V gene sequence: CDR1 MNHEY, CDR2 SVGAGI. This CDR3 is built from 14 residues. CDR3 protein: CASRPGQGRYGYTF. The CDR3 DNA is TGTGCCAGCAGACCCGGACAGGGTCGCTATGGCTACACCTTC.

Concerning this clone: Sequence at one end of the junction differs from germline and may be a read error. The gene calls are TRBV29-1 and TRBJ1-4; tentative D call: TRBD1 (6 bases). The CDR3 runs to 14 residues. Germline values: CDR1 SQVTM, CDR2 ANQGSEA. In DNA, the CDR3 is TGCAGCGCTGAAGGGGGGCCGACTAATGAAAAACTGTTTTTT. It specifies CSAEGGPTNEKLFF. Supplemented by reference TRBV29-1 and TRBJ1-4, the full variable domain reads SAVISQKPSRDICQRGTSLTIQCQVDSQVTMMFWYRQQPGQSLTLIATANQGSEATYESGFVIDKFPISRPNLTFSTLTVSNMSPEDSSIYLCSAEGGPTNEKLFFGSGTQLSVL.

This sequence joins TRBV4-1 and TRBJ1-3, with 7 bases fitting TRBD1. V lost 6 bases, J lost 0 bases, and 8 bases stayed unmatched. CDR3 length: 16 residues. Per germline, CDR1 MGHRA and CDR2 YSYEKL. The CDR3 reads CASRATGFSSGNTIYF. The DNA for the CDR3 is TGCGCCAGCAGGGCGACAGGGTTTTCCTCTGGAAACACCATATATTTT.

This clone was recorded a few times. This chain uses TRBV11-3 with TRBJ2-1; D remains ambiguous. V was trimmed by 6 bases and J by 9 bases, leaving 18 bases between them. Germline V lookup: CDR1 SGHNT, CDR2 YENEEA. The CDR3 covers 14 residues. CDR3 loop: CASRQSDVHGEQFF. CDR3 DNA: TGTGCCAGCAGACAGTCCGATGTTCACGGTGAGCAGTTCTTC.

The CDR3 loop is CASSPTGDNSGNTIYF. For the CDR3, the DNA is TGTGCCAGCTCACCTACAGGGGACAACTCTGGAAACACCATATATTTT. The chain couples TRBV18 to TRBJ1-3, with 7 bases matching TRBD1. This CDR3 spans 16 amino acids. The J segment lost 0 bases and the V segment lost 3 bases, leaving 5 bases of the junction unmatched. Germline CDR1 KGHSH, CDR2 LQKENI.